This T cell receptor (beta chain) appears in the sequencing data of a study of shared clonotypes between healthy human individuals. Study conclusions and caveats: What limited the represented genetic and exposure-history diversity was the small number of donors. Non-shared clonotypes had lower generation probabilities than clonotypes shared by all four sorted-subset donors.

The repertoire was sequenced with immunoSEQ multiplex PCR; TCRdb's copy has only in-frame clones and lacks some. This table has some 1.1 million clones, 77% appearing once. On this clone: The target antigen is unknown.

Every donor was a Caucasian adult from Nashville, Tennessee. Per germline, CDR1 MDHEN and CDR2 SYDVKM. The CDR3 contains 17 residues. V gave up 2 bases and J gave up 2 bases, with 16 bases separating them. The specimen was memory CD4+ T cells from PBMCs. Specified subset: CD45RA-negative fraction. This TCR came from a man aged 18 to 29 in good health. Some clones in this sample may be carry-over from other donors' samples. This chain joins TRBV28 and TRBJ2-1; D perhaps matches TRBD2 (6 bases). The CDR3 spells CASSLGPGAGTYNEQFF. The DNA for the CDR3 is TGTGCCAGCAGTTTAGGCCCCGGGGCGGGAACCTACAATGAGCAGTTCTTC.